The source of this TCR delta chain is a study of gamma-delta T cells after stem cell transplantation (dated by TCRdb to 2016 to 2017). Sequences GEAIGNYY (CDR1) and EKD (CDR2) are obtained from the germline V gene. The CDR3 sequence holds 16 residues, the cysteine and phenylalanine included. Only CDR3 DNA is held: 48 bases, read in frame from base 1. V loses 2 bases at its end and J loses 3 bases; junction bases beyond the gene matches: 7. This clone is medium-sized (0.01 to 0.1%). The clone's antigen remains unknown. Base qualities are not provided; no much larger clone lies one nucleotide away. Libraries were built with RT-PCR. The data were produced on an Illumina MiSeq. TCRdb reanalyzed the public reads with the CATT caller, and identical DNA sequences were merged afterwards. This sample holds approximately 2,600 delta-chain clones; 3.5% to 5% were observed only once. Roughly 15% of the sample goes to the ten largest clones.

The sample taken for sequencing was gamma-delta T cells. The chain was built from TRDV2 and TRDJ1; TRDD3 matches 11 bases in the middle. The TCR originated in a human donor. It is not recorded whose cells these are; they may come from a transplant donor. The bases are TGTGCCTGTGACAAACTGGGGGATATAAGTGCCGATAAACTCATCTTT. It codes for CACDKLGDISADKLIF.